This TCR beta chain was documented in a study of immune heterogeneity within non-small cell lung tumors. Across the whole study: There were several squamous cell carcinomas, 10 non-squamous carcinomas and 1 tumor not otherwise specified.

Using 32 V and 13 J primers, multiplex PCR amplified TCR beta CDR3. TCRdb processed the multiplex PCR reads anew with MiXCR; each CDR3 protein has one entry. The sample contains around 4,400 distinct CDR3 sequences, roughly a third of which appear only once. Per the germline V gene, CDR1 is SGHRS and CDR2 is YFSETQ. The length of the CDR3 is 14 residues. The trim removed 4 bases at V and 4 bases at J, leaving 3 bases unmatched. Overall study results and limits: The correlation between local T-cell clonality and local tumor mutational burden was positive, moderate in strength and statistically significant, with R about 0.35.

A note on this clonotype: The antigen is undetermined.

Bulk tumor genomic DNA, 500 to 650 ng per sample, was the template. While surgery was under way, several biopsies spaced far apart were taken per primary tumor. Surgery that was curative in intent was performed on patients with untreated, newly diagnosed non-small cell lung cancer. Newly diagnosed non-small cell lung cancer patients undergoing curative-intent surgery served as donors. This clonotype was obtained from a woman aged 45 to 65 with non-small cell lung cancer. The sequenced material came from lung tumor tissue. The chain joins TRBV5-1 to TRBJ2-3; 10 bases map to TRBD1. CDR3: CASSPGQGADTQYF. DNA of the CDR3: TGCGCCAGCAGCCCAGGACAGGGGGCAGATACGCAGTATTTT.